A selection of T cell receptor beta chains follows, all from one sample in a study of control samples from healthy donors and cancer patients. Generated by immunoSEQ multiplex PCR, the TCRdb table keeps only in-frame clones and is missing some. The sample shows 100,000 to 120,000 clones, around 89% of them seen only once. The sample taken for sequencing was PBMCs. Receptors originate from a woman in her sixties with lung cancer. The conserved cysteine and the conserved F or W are not part of the CDR3 here.

v_gene: TRBV28
CDR3aa: ASSLTGVYGYT

v_gene: TRBV9
CDR3aa: ASSVGTAEAF

v_gene: TRBV2
CDR3aa: ASSEQGQSQESQY

v_gene: TRBV6-5
CDR3aa: ATLSVQGNYGYT

v_gene: TRBV6-2/TRBV6-3
CDR3aa: ASSYFGTGDEKLF

v_gene: TRBV5-8
CDR3aa: ASRFTGGDGYT

v_gene: TRBV11-3
CDR3aa: ASSLDNRGNTIY

v_gene: TRBV3-1/TRBV3-2
CDR3aa: ASSQGRVGTEAF

v_gene: TRBV1
CDR3aa: TSSQHSEGLLPFH

v_gene: TRBV28
CDR3aa: ASSSPEGGQPQH

v_gene: TRBV7-6
CDR3aa: ASSGPPGPVTGELF

v_gene: TRBV7-9
CDR3aa: ASSLETNYGYT

v_gene: TRBV2
CDR3aa: ASTRLAGEYNEQF

v_gene: TRBV6-1
CDR3aa: ASSESPFADRANYGYT

v_gene: TRBV27
CDR3aa: ASRRVAGGFTEAF

v_gene: TRBV11-2
CDR3aa: ASSARDRRKSGANVLT

v_gene: TRBV4-1
CDR3aa: ASSQVLAGIGPGELF

v_gene: TRBV15
CDR3aa: ATSSISSGRAHEQY

v_gene: TRBV4-2
CDR3aa: ASSLLAADRILH

v_gene: TRBV5-5
CDR3aa: ASSPAGGEIADTQY

v_gene: TRBV5-1
CDR3aa: ASTVSGTPGYEQY

v_gene: TRBV7-2
CDR3aa: ASSLRRESDGYT

v_gene: TRBV7-3
CDR3aa: ASSLGGGGSRNEQF

v_gene: TRBV6-5
CDR3aa: ASRRSSYEQY

v_gene: TRBV30
CDR3aa: AWSPGLAPGELF

v_gene: TRBV7-9
CDR3aa: ASSLDFSDSLHGYT

v_gene: TRBV3-1/TRBV3-2
CDR3aa: ASSGADSLGNTIY

v_gene: TRBV3-1/TRBV3-2
CDR3aa: ASSAGTRGLYEQY

v_gene: TRBV7-3
CDR3aa: ASSSRTGSSYNEQF

v_gene: TRBV6-6
CDR3aa: ASSYPNGELRTEAF

v_gene: TRBV7-9
CDR3aa: ASSLVLWGTTGELF

v_gene: TRBV5-1
CDR3aa: ASSLLQGNTEAF

v_gene: TRBV27
CDR3aa: ASSSPGAGSYEQY

v_gene: TRBV18
CDR3aa: ASSPTVPFPMNTEAF

v_gene: TRBV3-1/TRBV3-2
CDR3aa: ASSQAPAGYNEQF

v_gene: TRBV18
CDR3aa: ASSPGANYEQY

v_gene: TRBV5-4
CDR3aa: ASSLSPENYGYT

v_gene: TRBV9
CDR3aa: ASSVATGRTSGANVLT

v_gene: TRBV11-3
CDR3aa: ASSLNRVDTQY

v_gene: TRBV11-3
CDR3aa: ASSPGGSNTEAF

v_gene: TRBV11-2
CDR3aa: ASSFGQGTNYGYT

v_gene: TRBV7-2
CDR3aa: ASSFDPSSYEQY

v_gene: TRBV6-5
CDR3aa: ASSSGTGALVYGYT

v_gene: TRBV6-5
CDR3aa: ASSDSNVLT

v_gene: TRBV3-1/TRBV3-2
CDR3aa: ASSQEGVTVQY

v_gene: TRBV7-2
CDR3aa: ASTPVESGYT

v_gene: TRBV6-5
CDR3aa: ASSPGARQPQH

v_gene: TRBV19
CDR3aa: ASSIGGRKETQY

v_gene: TRBV7-6
CDR3aa: ASSLAGTSGIDEQF

v_gene: TRBV18
CDR3aa: ASSPRGSGSNQPQH

v_gene: TRBV5-4
CDR3aa: ASSTQHAWAEAF

v_gene: TRBV30
CDR3aa: AWSRDRTSGNTIY

v_gene: TRBV5-1
CDR3aa: ASSSQPGTVNTEAF

v_gene: TRBV28
CDR3aa: ASKVGGSGSPLH

v_gene: TRBV9
CDR3aa: ASSPRQGQGQETQY

v_gene: TRBV14
CDR3aa: ASSPPPGTSGMREQF

v_gene: TRBV27
CDR3aa: ASRQRGGFYNEQF